The rows below give T cell receptor beta chains drawn from one sample of a study of shared clonotypes between healthy human individuals. Sequenced by immunoSEQ multiplex PCR; TCRdb stores in-frame clones only, minus some. The sample lists around 450,000 clones, 70% to 80% seen once, with about 13% in the top ten. The sequenced sample was PBMCs. The receptors come from a woman between 35 and 50 years old in good health. Some clones in this sample may be carry-over from other donors' samples. CDR3s include the opening cysteine and the closing phenylalanine or tryptophan. The D gene is left open where the match is weak. Size tells how often a clone was seen (once, few, many) or the class of an expanded clone, and some rows leave it out.

clone size	D gene	V gene	J gene	CDR3 protein	CDR3 DNA
NA	TRBD2	TRBV7-9	TRBJ2-7	CASSRRASGSTKQYF	TGTGCCAGCAGCCGACGGGCTAGCGGGAGCACAAAGCAGTACTTC
NA	TRBD1	TRBV28	TRBJ2-7	CASSLPGQLFPEQYF	TGTGCCAGCAGTTTACCGGGACAGTTGTTCCCTGAGCAGTACTTC
NA	NA	TRBV28	TRBJ2-3	CASPPREWRSRTDTQYF	TGTGCCAGCCCCCCCCGGGAGTGGAGGTCGCGGACAGATACGCAGTATTTT
NA	NA	TRBV10-3	TRBJ2-3	CAISDGGDTQYF	TGTGCCATCAGTGATGGCGGAGATACGCAGTATTTT
NA	NA	TRBV2	TRBJ2-3	CASSDGAGTQYF	TGTGCCAGCAGTGATGGAGCGGGTACGCAGTATTTT
NA	TRBD1	TRBV18	TRBJ1-4	CASSSRQGSDEKLFF	TGTGCCAGCTCATCTCGACAGGGCTCGGATGAAAAACTGTTTTTT
NA	TRBD1	TRBV27	TRBJ1-5	CASRAGTGEGYSNQPQHF	TGTGCCAGCAGAGCCGGGACAGGTGAGGGTTATAGCAATCAGCCCCAGCATTTT
NA	NA	TRBV6-1	TRBJ2-7	CASSERAESSYEQYF	TGTGCCAGCAGTGAAAGGGCTGAGAGCTCCTACGAGCAGTACTTC
NA	NA	TRBV5-8	TRBJ1-1	CASSLSGGYTEAFF	TGTGCCAGCAGCTTGTCCGGGGGGTACACTGAAGCTTTCTTT
few	NA	TRBV18	TRBJ2-3	CASSPTNTDTQYF	TGTGCCAGCTCACCGACCAACACAGATACGCAGTATTTT
few	NA	TRBV29-1	TRBJ2-5	CSVEEHARETQYF	TGCAGCGTTGAAGAGCATGCGAGGGAGACCCAGTACTTC
NA	NA	TRBV29-1	TRBJ2-3	CSSGADRVDTQYF	TGCAGCTCTGGAGCGGACCGGGTGGATACGCAGTATTTT
NA	NA	TRBV7-6	TRBJ2-7	CASSLAHDLAYEQYF	TGTGCCAGCAGCTTAGCGCATGACCTTGCCTACGAGCAGTACTTC
NA	NA	TRBV4-1	TRBJ2-1	CASSQGGYEQFF	TGCGCCAGCAGCCAAGGTGGCTATGAGCAGTTCTTC
NA	NA	TRBV27	TRBJ2-7	CASSFGRSYEQYF	TGTGCCAGCAGTTTCGGCAGGTCTTACGAGCAGTACTTC